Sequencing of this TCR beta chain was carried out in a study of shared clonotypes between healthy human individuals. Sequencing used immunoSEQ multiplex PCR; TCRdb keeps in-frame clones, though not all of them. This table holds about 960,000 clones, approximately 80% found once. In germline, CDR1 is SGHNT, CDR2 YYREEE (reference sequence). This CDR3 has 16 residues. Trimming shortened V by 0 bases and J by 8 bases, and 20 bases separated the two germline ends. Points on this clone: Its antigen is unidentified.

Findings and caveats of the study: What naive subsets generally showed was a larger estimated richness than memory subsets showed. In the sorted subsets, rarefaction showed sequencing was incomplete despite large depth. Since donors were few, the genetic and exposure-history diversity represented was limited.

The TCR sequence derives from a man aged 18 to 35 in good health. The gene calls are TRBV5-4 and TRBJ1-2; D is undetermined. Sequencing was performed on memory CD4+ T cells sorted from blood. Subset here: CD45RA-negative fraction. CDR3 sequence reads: CASSLAVVSGVKGYTF. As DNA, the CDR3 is TGTGCCAGCAGCTTGGCCGTCGTATCTGGAGTGAAAGGCTACACCTTC.